One and the same sample provided the 15 T cell receptor beta chains below, sequenced in a study of blood T cell repertoires in COVID-19. Here immunoSEQ multiplex PCR was the method, and the copy in TCRdb shows in-frame clones only, minus some. This sample yields roughly 250,000 clones, of which 80% to 90% are seen a single time; less than 15% belongs to the top ten. Sequenced: peripheral blood. Receptor source: a woman in her twenties or thirties with COVID-19, enrolled during active disease.

The CDR3 spells CASSFRPGTSGSYEQYF. The DNA of the CDR3 is TGTGCCAGCAGCTTCCGCCCCGGGACTAGCGGGTCCTACGAGCAGTACTTC. The chain carries TRBV7-2 and TRBJ2-7, with 12 positions matching TRBD2. The V segment lost 3 bases and the J segment 1 base; nucleotides outside the gene matches: 7. The CDR3 is 17 residues long. Germline V lookup: CDR1 SGHTA, CDR2 FQGNSA. Looking up the rest from reference TRBV7-2 and TRBJ2-7 gives the full variable domain: GAGVSQSPSNKVTEKGKDVELRCDPISGHTALYWYRQSLGQGLEFLIYFQGNSAPDKSGLPSDRFSAERTGGSVSTLTIQRTQQEDSAVYLCASSFRPGTSGSYEQYFGPGTRLTVT.

The chain is built from TRBV6-5 and TRBJ1-2; 11 nucleotides line up with TRBD1. Looked up from germline, CDR1 is MNHEY and CDR2 is SVGAGI. V lost 6 bases to trimming and J lost 7 bases; unmatched junction nucleotides: 10. The CDR3 sequence is 15 residues long. In nucleotides, the CDR3 is TGTGCCAGCAGCCTGCGGACAGGGGGCGAGCGTGGCTACACCTTC. Protein: CASSLRTGGERGYTF.

The chain carries TRBV7-7 and TRBJ2-1; 7 bases line up with TRBD2. The CDR3 has 16 amino acids. Germline V gene lookup returns CDR1 SSHAT and CDR2 FNYEAQ (reference sequence). The V and J ends lost 5 bases and 0 bases, in that order; junction bases with no gene match: 7. Written as DNA, the CDR3 is TGTGCCAGCAGCCCCAGGCTAGCGGACTCCTACAATGAGCAGTTCTTC. Amino acid sequence: CASSPRLADSYNEQFF.

This chain uses TRBV18 with TRBJ1-1, with a weak D call TRBD1 (6 bases). The germline V gene has CDR1 KGHSH and CDR2 LQKENI. Trimming took 5 bases from V and 3 from J, leaving 19 bases between them. The CDR3 extends over 16 amino acids. The CDR3, as DNA: TGTGCCAGCTCAGTTCGGACAGCGGGAAGCGACACTGAAGCTTTCTTT. Amino acids: CASSVRTAGSDTEAFF.

This clone was detected only a few times. The rearrangement links TRBV15 to TRBJ2-1, with 8 nucleotides matching TRBD1. Germline values: CDR1 LNHNV, CDR2 YYDKDF (reference sequence). V lost 4 bases, J lost 7 bases, and 9 bases stayed unmatched. There are 15 residues in the CDR3. CDR3: CATSTRQGQGNEQFF. For the CDR3, the DNA is TGTGCCACCAGCACCCGACAGGGGCAGGGGAATGAGCAGTTCTTC.

J is TRBJ2-7 and V is TRBV7-9, with D possibly TRBD1 on 5 matching bases. Germline CDR1 reads SEHNR; CDR2 reads FQNEAQ (reference sequence). V shed 3 bases and J shed 3 bases, with 12 bases lying between them. The CDR3 has 14 amino acids. The CDR3 loop is CASSFRDRDYEQYF. Here the CDR3 DNA reads TGTGCCAGCAGCTTCCGAGACAGAGACTACGAGCAGTACTTC.

This clone was seen just once. This sequence joins TRBV5-1 and TRBJ1-3; tentative D call: TRBD1 (5 bases). Germline CDR1 reads SGHRS; CDR2 reads YFSETQ. The V end was cut by 0 bases, the J end by 2 bases, with 9 bases between. The CDR3 is 15 amino acids. The CDR3 spells CASSLGQLAGNTIYF. The DNA of the CDR3 is TGCGCCAGCAGCTTGGGACAGTTGGCTGGAAACACCATATATTTT.

This rearrangement joins TRBV7-9 to TRBJ1-2; possible D gene TRBD1, 6 bases. V was pared by 6 bases and J by 10 bases, with 21 bases between. The CDR3 is made up of 14 amino acids. Germline loops: CDR1 SEHNR, CDR2 FQNEAQ (reference sequence). CDR3 sequence (DNA): TGTGCCAGCAGACCCATGACAGGAGGTGAGCTCTACACCTTC. This sequence encodes CASRPMTGGELYTF. Supplemented by reference TRBV7-9 and TRBJ1-2, the full variable domain reads DTGVSQNPRHKITKRGQNVTFRCDPISEHNRLYWYRQTLGQGPEFLTYFQNEAQLEKSRLLSDRFSAERPKGSFSTLEIQRTEQGDSAMYLCASRPMTGGELYTFGSGTRLTVV.

The V gene is TRBV5-1, the J gene TRBJ2-3; 8 bases map to TRBD1. J gave up 3 bases and V 0 bases, and 9 bases lay outside the gene matches. In germline, CDR1 is SGHRS, CDR2 YFSETQ. The CDR3 sequence is 17 residues long. CDR3 bases: TGCGCCAGCAGCTTGGGCAGGGGGCGTAGGATGACAGATACGCAGTATTTT. It codes for CASSLGRGRRMTDTQYF. Full variable domain (rest looked up from reference TRBV5-1 and TRBJ2-3): KAGVTQTPRYLIKTRGQQVTLSCSPISGHRSVSWYQQTPGQGLQFLFEYFSETQRNKGNFPGRFSGRQFSNSRSEMNVSTLELGDSALYLCASSLGRGRRMTDTQYFGPGTRLTVL.

V gene TRBV9 combines with J gene TRBJ1-2, with TRBD1 matching over 8 bases. The CDR3 spans 15 residues. The V and J ends lost 4 bases and 6 bases, in that order; junction bases with no gene match: 11. Germline CDR1 reads SGDLS; CDR2 reads YYNGEE. The DNA of the CDR3 is TGTGCCAGCAGCCCTTCGCCGGGACAGGTTAATGGCTACACCTTC. Translated, it gives CASSPSPGQVNGYTF.

The chain employs TRBV5-1 and TRBJ2-3; 7 nucleotides agree with TRBD2. The CDR3 contains 15 residues. V dropped 4 bases and J dropped 2; count of bases not matched to a gene: 7. Germline CDR1 SGHRS, CDR2 YFSETQ. The CDR3, as DNA: TGCGCCAGCAGCACCGGGGGGTCTCTCACAGATACGCAGTATTTT. As protein: CASSTGGSLTDTQYF.

The chain uses TRBV18 and TRBJ1-3; D unclear. This CDR3 is 13 amino acids long. The V gene's germline CDR1 is KGHSH and CDR2 LQKENI. The V gene lost 6 bases and the J gene lost 4 bases, with 10 bases spanning the gap. The CDR3 region is CASSPDRGNTIYF. DNA for the CDR3: TGTGCCAGCTCTCCCGATCGGGGAAACACCATATATTTT.

This clone occurred a few times. The genes are TRBV5-8 and TRBJ1-6, with 10 bases identical to TRBD1. With V trimmed by 0 bases and J by 8 bases, 5 bases remained unmatched. This CDR3 region has 16 residues. Looked up from germline, CDR1 is SGHTS and CDR2 is YDEGEE. CDR3 in amino acids: CASSLVGTGAYSPLHF. The CDR3, as DNA: TGTGCCAGCAGCTTGGTAGGGACAGGGGCCTATTCACCCCTCCACTTT.

The chain carries TRBV4-1 and TRBJ1-1; TRBD1 is a possible D gene (6 bases). V lost 8 bases to trimming and J lost 0 bases, with 22 bases between them. In germline, CDR1 is MGHRA, CDR2 YSYEKL. The CDR3 runs to 17 residues. This CDR3 reads CASATKLGRGMNTEAFF. The CDR3 nucleotides are TGCGCCAGCGCCACCAAGTTGGGAAGGGGGATGAACACTGAAGCTTTCTTT.

CDR3 region: CASSEALRGTYEQYF. CDR3 coding DNA: TGTGCCAGCAGTGAAGCGCTTCGCGGGACCTACGAGCAGTACTTC. The chain combines TRBV2 with TRBJ2-7; TRBD2 is a possible D gene (6 bases). V was pared by 0 bases and J by 2 bases, with 11 bases between. The V gene's germline CDR1 is SNHLY and CDR2 FYNNEI. The CDR3 runs 15 residues.